The rows below give T cell receptor beta chains drawn from one sample of a study of control samples from healthy donors and cancer patients. The data were produced by immunoSEQ multiplex PCR, yet TCRdb's version contains in-frame clones alone and is incomplete. In the table there are approximately 100,000 clones, about 89% of which are singletons. Sequenced: PBMCs. These TCRs come from a man between 60 and 75 years old with lung cancer. The CDR3 runs from the conserved cysteine through the conserved F or W. The D gene is left open where the match is weak. Only part of the rows carry a size: once, few, many, or a class if the clone is expanded.

j_call | v_call | clone_size | d_call | cdr3_aa | cdr3_nt
TRBJ1-1 | TRBV5-8 | - | TRBD1 | CASSSFTGGWTEAFF | TGTGCCAGCAGCTCGTTTACAGGGGGCTGGACTGAAGCTTTCTTT
TRBJ2-3 | TRBV6-5 | - | TRBD1 | CASSLGQGIPDTQYF | TGTGCCAGCAGTTTGGGACAGGGTATTCCAGATACGCAGTATTTT
TRBJ2-5 | TRBV2 | - | TRBD1 | CASSGQGAEETQYF | TGTGCCAGCAGCGGACAGGGGGCCGAGGAGACCCAGTACTTC
TRBJ2-2 | TRBV29-1 | - | - | CSVGPPGTDNTGELFF | TGCAGCGTTGGCCCTCCTGGGACGGATAACACCGGGGAGCTGTTTTTT
TRBJ2-2 | TRBV6-5 | - | - | CASRKTGISGELFF | TGTGCCAGCAGGAAAACAGGGATTTCCGGGGAGCTGTTTTTT
TRBJ2-6 | TRBV9 | - | TRBD1 | CASSVAIDRGSGANVLTF | TGTGCCAGCAGCGTAGCAATCGACAGGGGGTCTGGGGCCAACGTCCTGACTTTC
TRBJ2-5 | TRBV27 | - | - | CASSSMFGRQETQYF | TGTGCCAGCAGTTCAATGTTTGGACGCCAAGAGACCCAGTACTTC
TRBJ1-1 | TRBV14 | - | TRBD1 | CASSQGTGLNTEAFF | TGTGCCAGCAGCCAGGGGACAGGCCTGAACACTGAAGCTTTCTTT
TRBJ2-2 | TRBV24-1 | - | - | CATRGNGELFF | TGTGCCACCAGAGGAAATGGGGAGCTGTTTTTT
TRBJ2-1 | TRBV5-4 | few | TRBD1 | CASSPQGAPSYNEQFF | TGTGCCAGCAGCCCCCAGGGGGCTCCTTCCTACAATGAGCAGTTCTTC